This note documents a single T cell receptor (beta chain) sequence. The entry originates in a study of CD8 T cells in Susac syndrome. The T cells that were sequenced for TCR beta were CD8+ and CD4+ cells from blood. Relapsing-remitting disease, either stable or active, was present in the multiple sclerosis controls, who were treatment-naive patients. Negative isolation yielded the CD8+ and CD4+ T cells, while FACS enriched the TEMRA cells. After extraction with the RNeasy kit, 0.5 to 1 ug of the RNA was reverse transcribed using random hexamers. The immunoSEQ assay covered 54 Vbeta and 13 Jbeta segments for CDR3. A single record per CDR3 protein comes from TCRdb applying MiXCR to the immunoSEQ multiplex PCR reads. This table holds hundreds of thousands of distinct CDR3 sequences, about 82% found once. Germline CDR1 reads SGHVT; CDR2 reads SQSDAQ. The CDR3 is 14 residues long. The germline V and J ends were trimmed by 5 bases and 4 bases, with 14 bases remaining between them.

The chain is built from TRBV7-4 and TRBJ2-5; TRBD1 is a possible D gene (5 bases). The sample was CD8+ T cells from PBMCs. The sequence was obtained from a human donor with multiple sclerosis. The CDR3 sequence: CASSPRTKLETQYF. In DNA, the CDR3 is TGTGCCAGCAGCCCTCGGACAAAGTTAGAGACCCAGTACTTC.